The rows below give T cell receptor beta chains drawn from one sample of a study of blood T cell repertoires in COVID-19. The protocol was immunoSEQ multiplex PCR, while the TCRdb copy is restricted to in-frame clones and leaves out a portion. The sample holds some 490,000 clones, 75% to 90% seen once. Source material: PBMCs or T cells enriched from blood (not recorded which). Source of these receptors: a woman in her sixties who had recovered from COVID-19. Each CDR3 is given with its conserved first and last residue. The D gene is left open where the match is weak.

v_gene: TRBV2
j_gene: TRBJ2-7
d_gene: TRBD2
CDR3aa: CASSELAGSSSYEQYF

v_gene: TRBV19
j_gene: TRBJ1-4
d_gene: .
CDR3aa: CASSIGGRGEKLFF

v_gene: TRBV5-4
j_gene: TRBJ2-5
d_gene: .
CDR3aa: CASSLPGQETQYF

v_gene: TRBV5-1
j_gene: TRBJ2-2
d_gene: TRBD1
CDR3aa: CASSDPGQGETGELFF

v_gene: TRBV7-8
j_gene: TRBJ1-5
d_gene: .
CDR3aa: CASSLAPGREHQPQHF

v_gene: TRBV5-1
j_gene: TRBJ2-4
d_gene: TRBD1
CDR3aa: CASSFGTAENIQYF

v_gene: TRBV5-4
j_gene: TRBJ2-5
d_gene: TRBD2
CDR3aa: CASTPGGQETQYF

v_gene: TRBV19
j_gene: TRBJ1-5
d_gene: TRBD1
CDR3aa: CASSALQGARDQPQHF

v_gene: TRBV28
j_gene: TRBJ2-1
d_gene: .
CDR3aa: CASSLVGVEQFF

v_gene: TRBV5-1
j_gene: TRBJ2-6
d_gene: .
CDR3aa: CASTMGRLSGANVLTF

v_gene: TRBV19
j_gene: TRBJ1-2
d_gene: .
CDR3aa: CASSIQFLNYGYTF

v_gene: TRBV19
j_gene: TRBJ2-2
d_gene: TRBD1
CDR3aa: CASYRGENTGELFF

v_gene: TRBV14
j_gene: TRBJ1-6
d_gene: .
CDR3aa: CASSGTGMVTAPHNSPLHF

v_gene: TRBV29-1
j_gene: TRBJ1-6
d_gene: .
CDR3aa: CSVVAEGNSPLHF

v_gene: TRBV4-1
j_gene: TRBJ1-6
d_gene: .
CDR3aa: CASSRGYITGSSYNSPLHF

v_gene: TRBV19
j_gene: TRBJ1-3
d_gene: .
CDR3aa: CASNRDSGNTIYF

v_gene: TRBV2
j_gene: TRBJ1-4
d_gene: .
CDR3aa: CASSGQGGKLFF

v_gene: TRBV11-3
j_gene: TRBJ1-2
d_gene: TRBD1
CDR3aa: CASSSNRGGYGYTF

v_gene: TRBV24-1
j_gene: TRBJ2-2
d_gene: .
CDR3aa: CATSDGDSLPRTGELFF

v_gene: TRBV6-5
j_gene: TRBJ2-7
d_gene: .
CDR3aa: CASSYRGSPHYEQYF

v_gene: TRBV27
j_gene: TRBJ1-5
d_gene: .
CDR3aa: CASSLGRVGNQPQHF

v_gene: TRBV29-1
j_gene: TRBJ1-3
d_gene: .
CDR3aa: CSATGNSGNTIYF

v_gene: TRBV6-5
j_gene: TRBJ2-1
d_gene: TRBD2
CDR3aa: CASSYSGGAGNEQFF

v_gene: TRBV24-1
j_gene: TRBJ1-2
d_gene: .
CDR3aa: CATSDPPGYGYTF

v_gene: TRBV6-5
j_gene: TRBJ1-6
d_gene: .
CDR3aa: CASARLGVDNSPLHF

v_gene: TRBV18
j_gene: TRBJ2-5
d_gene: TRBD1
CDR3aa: CASSRQGADETQYF